A single T cell receptor beta chain is shown here with its context. What it recognizes is unknown. This entry is derived from a study of OX40 agonist ivuxolimab in advanced cancers. Findings and limits, study-wide: Clonal expansion from baseline to week 6 occurred in both CD4+ and CD8+ T cells.

Sequencing used immunoSEQ multiplex PCR; TCRdb keeps in-frame clones, though not all of them. Of more than 60,000 clones in the sample, 65% to 90% were seen once. Trimming pared 1 base from V and 9 bases from J, leaving 12 bases between. This CDR3 has 14 amino acids. CDR1 is LNHDA and CDR2 is SQIVND in the germline V gene (reference sequence). This clonotype was sampled from an adult with an advanced solid tumor such as melanoma, head and neck, liver or kidney cancer. The sequencing used CD4+ or CD8+ T cells sorted from blood, collected in a trial of the OX40 agonist ivuxolimab. J is TRBJ2-2 and V is TRBV19, with no clear D. The CDR3 loop reads CASSIGPLGRELFF. The CDR3 nucleotides are TGTGCCAGTAGTATAGGGCCGCTAGGCCGGGAGCTGTTTTTT. Full variable domain (missing parts from reference TRBV19 and TRBJ2-2): DGGITQSPKYLFRKEGQNVTLSCEQNLNHDAMYWYRQDPGQGLRLIYYSQIVNDFQKGDIAEGYSVSREKKESFPLTVTSAQKNPTAFYLCASSIGPLGRELFFGEGSRLTVL.